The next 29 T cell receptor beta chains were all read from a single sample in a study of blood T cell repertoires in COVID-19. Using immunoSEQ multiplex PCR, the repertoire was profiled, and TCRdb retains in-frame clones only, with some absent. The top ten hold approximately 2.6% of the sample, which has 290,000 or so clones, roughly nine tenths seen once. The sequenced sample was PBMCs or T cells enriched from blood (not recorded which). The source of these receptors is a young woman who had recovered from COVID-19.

The CDR3 DNA reads as TGTGCCAGCAGCCAAGGGGGCCTTGCAACTAATGAAAAACTGTTTTTT. This sequence encodes CASSQGGLATNEKLFF. This chain links TRBV3-1 (or the pseudogene TRBV3-2) with TRBJ1-4, with TRBD1 as a possible D gene (5 bases). This CDR3 spans 16 amino acids. Germline-derived CDR1 and CDR2 are LGHDT and YNNKEL (reference sequence). V shed 1 base and J shed 0 bases, with 9 bases lying between them.

DNA for the CDR3: TGTGCCAGCACGGGGTCCCCAAGTGGCTATGGCTACACCTTC. Its protein product is CASTGSPSGYGYTF. The chain links TRBV2 to TRBJ1-2; D gene uncertain. Germline loops: CDR1 SNHLY, CDR2 FYNNEI. Trimming stripped 7 bases from V and 4 bases from J, with 16 bases between. The CDR3 is 14 residues long.

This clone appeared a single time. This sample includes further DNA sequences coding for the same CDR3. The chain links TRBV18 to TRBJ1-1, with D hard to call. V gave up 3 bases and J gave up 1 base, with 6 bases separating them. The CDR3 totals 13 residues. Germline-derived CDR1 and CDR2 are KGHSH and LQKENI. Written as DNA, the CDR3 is TGTGCCAGCTCACCGTCCGGGAACACTGAAGCTTTCTTT. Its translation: CASSPSGNTEAFF. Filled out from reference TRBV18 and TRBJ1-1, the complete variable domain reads NAGVMQNPRHLVRRRGQEARLRCSPMKGHSHVYWYRQLPEEGLKFMVYLQKENIIDESGMPKERFSAEFPKEGPSILRIQQVVRGDSAAYFCASSPSGNTEAFFGQGTRLTVV.

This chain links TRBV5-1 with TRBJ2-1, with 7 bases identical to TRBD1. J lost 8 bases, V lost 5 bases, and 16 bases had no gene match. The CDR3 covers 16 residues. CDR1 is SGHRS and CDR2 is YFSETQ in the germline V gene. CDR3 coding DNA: TGCGCCAGCAGTTTAACCGGGACAGCCAAAGTGGATGAGCAGTTCTTC. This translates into CASSLTGTAKVDEQFF.

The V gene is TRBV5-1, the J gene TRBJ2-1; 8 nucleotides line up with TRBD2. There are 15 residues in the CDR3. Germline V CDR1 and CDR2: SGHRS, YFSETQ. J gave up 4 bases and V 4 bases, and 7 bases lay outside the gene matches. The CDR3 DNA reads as TGCGCCAGCAGCGCCAGCGGGGGAAGTTACAATGAGCAGTTCTTC. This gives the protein CASSASGGSYNEQFF.

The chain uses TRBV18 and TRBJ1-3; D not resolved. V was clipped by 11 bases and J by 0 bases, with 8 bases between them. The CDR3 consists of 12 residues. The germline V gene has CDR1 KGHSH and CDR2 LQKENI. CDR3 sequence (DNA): TGTGCCGGCGGGAGCTCTGGAAACACCATATATTTT. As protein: CAGGSSGNTIYF.

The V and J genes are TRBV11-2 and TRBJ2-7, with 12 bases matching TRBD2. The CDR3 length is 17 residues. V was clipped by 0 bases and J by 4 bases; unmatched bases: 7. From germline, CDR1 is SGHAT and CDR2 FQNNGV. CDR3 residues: CASSLESSTSGRYEQYF. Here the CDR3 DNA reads TGTGCCAGCAGCTTAGAATCATCGACTAGCGGGAGATACGAGCAGTACTTC.

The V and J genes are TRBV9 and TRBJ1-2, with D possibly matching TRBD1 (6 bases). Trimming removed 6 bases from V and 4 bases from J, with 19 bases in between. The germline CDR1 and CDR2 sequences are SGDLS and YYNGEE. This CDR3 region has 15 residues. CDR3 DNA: TGTGCCAGCACCGAGGGGGAGGGGTTCAGCTATGGCTACACCTTC. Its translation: CASTEGEGFSYGYTF.

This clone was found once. The CDR3 DNA reads as TGTGCCTGGAGGCCCCAGTACACTGAAGCTTTCTTT. Protein: CAWRPQYTEAFF. The chain joins TRBV30 to TRBJ1-1; D gene unclear. Looked up from germline, CDR1 is GTSNPN and CDR2 is SVGIG (reference sequence). Deletions cut 3 bases from V and 3 bases from J, with 8 bases between. The CDR3 is 12 amino acids. Full variable domain (remainder filled in from reference TRBV30 and TRBJ1-1): SQTIHQWPATLVQPVGSPLSLECTVEGTSNPNLYWYRQAAGRGLQLLFYSVGIGQISSEVPQNLSASRPQDRQFILSSKKLLLSDSGFYLCAWRPQYTEAFFGQGTRLTVV.

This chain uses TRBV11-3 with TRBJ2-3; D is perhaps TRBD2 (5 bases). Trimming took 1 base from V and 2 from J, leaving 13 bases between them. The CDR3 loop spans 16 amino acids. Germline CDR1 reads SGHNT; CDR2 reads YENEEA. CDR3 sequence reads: CASSLGLKEATDTQYF. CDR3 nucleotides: TGTGCCAGCAGCTTAGGTCTAAAGGAGGCCACAGATACGCAGTATTTT.

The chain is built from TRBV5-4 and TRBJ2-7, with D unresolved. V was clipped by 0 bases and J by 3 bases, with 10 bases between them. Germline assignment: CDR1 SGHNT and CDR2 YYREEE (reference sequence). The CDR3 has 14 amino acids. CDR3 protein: CASSLAVTGYEQYF. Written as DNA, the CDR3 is TGTGCCAGCAGCTTGGCAGTGACGGGCTACGAGCAGTACTTC.

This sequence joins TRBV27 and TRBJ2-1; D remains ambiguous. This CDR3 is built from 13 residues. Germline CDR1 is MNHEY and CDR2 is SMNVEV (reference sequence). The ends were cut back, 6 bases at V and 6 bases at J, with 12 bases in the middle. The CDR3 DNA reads TGTGCCAGCAGCCCCCTATCCCCCAATGAGCAGTTCTTC. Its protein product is CASSPLSPNEQFF.

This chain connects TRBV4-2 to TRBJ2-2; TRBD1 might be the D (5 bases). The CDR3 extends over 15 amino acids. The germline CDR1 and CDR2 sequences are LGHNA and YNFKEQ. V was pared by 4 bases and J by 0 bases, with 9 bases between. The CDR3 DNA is TGTGCCAGCAGCCGGTCGGACACGAACACCGGGGAGCTGTTTTTT. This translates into CASSRSDTNTGELFF.

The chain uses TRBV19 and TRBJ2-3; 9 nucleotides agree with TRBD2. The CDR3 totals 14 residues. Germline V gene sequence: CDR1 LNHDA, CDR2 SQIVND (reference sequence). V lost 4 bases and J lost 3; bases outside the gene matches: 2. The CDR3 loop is CASSTGLATDTQYF. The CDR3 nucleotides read TGTGCCAGTAGTACCGGACTAGCGACAGATACGCAGTATTTT.

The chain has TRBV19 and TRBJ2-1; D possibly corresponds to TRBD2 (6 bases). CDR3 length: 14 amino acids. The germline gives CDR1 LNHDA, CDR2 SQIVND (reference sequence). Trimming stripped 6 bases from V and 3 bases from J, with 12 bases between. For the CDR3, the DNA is TGTGCCAGTAGCGAAGGACTAAACTACAATGAGCAGTTCTTC. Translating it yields CASSEGLNYNEQFF.

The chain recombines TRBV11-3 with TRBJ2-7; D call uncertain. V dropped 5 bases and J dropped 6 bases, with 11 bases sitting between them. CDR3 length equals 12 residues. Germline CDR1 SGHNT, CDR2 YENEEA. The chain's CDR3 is CASSPPSGEQYF. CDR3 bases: TGTGCCAGCAGCCCACCTTCGGGCGAGCAGTACTTC.

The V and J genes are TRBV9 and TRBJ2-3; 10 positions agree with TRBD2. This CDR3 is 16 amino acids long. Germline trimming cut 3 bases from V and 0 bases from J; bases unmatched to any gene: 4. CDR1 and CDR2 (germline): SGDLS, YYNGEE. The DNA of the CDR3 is TGTGCCAGCAGCGCCAGCGGGAGGGTAAGCACAGATACGCAGTATTTT. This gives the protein CASSASGRVSTDTQYF.

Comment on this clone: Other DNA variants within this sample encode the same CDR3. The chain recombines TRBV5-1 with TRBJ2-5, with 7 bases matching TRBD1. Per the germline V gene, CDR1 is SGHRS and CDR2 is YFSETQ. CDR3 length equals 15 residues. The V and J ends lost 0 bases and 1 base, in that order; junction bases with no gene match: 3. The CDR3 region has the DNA TGCGCCAGCAGCTTGGCGGCAGGGGGCCAAGAGACCCAGTACTTC. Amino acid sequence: CASSLAAGGQETQYF.

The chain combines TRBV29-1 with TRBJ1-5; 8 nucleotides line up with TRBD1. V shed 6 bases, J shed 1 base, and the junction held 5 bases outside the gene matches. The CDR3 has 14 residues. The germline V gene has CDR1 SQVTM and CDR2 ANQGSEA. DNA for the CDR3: TGCAGCGTCACCGACAGGGGCAGCAATCAGCCCCAGCATTTT. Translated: CSVTDRGSNQPQHF.

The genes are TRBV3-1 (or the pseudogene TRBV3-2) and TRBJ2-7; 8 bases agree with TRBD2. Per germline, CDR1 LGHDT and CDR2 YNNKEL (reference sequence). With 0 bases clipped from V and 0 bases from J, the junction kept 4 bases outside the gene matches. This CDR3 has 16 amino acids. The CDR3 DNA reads TGTGCCAGCAGCCAAGAGTGGCGGGGGGCCTCCTACGAGCAGTACTTC. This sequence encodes CASSQEWRGASYEQYF.

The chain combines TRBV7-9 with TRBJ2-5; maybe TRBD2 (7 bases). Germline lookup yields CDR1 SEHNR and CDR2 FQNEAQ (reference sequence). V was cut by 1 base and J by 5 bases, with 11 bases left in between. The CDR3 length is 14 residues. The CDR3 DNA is TGTGCCAGCAGCTTAGAGGAGGGGGGGGAGACCCAGTACTTC. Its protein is CASSLEEGGETQYF.

The CDR3 here is CASSQGPLPLNNEQFF. DNA for the CDR3: TGCGCCAGCAGCCAGGGGCCCCTACCCCTCAACAATGAGCAGTTCTTC. The rearrangement uses TRBV4-1 and TRBJ2-1; D may be TRBD1 (5 bases). CDR1 and CDR2 (germline): MGHRA, YSYEKL. The CDR3 is 16 residues long. Trimming left V 3 bases short and J 5 bases short, with 17 bases between.

The CDR3 region is CASSLVAGRAAYEQYF. CDR3 coding DNA: TGTGCCAGCAGCTTAGTGGCCGGGAGGGCCGCTTACGAGCAGTACTTC. This chain uses TRBV7-2 with TRBJ2-7, with 8 bases aligning to TRBD2. J lost 4 bases, V lost 1 base, and 9 bases had no gene match. The V gene's germline CDR1 is SGHTA and CDR2 FQGNSA. CDR3 length: 16 residues.

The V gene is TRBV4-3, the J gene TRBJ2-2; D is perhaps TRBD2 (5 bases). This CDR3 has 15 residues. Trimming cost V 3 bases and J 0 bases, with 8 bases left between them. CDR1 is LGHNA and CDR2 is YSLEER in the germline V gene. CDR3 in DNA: TGCGCCAGCAGCCAGGCAGCGGCGAACACCGGGGAGCTGTTTTTT. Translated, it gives CASSQAAANTGELFF.

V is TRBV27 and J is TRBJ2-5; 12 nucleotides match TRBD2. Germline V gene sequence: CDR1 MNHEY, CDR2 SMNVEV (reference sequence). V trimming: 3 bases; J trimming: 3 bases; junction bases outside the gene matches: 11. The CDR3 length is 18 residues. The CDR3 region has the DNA TGTGCCAGCAGTTTGCAGGGGACTAGCGGGCCCGAGGAAGAGACCCAGTACTTC. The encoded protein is CASSLQGTSGPEEETQYF.

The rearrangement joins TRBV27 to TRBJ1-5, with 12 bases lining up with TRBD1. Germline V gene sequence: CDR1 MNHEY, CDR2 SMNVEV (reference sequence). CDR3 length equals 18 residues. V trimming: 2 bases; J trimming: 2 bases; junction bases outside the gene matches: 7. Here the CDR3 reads CASSLRGQGASGNQPQHF. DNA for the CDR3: TGTGCCAGCAGTTTACGGGGACAGGGGGCTTCAGGCAATCAGCCCCAGCATTTT.

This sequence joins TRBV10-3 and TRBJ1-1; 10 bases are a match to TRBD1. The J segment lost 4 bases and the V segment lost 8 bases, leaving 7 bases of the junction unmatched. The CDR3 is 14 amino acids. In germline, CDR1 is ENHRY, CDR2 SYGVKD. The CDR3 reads CAIVTGGDGTEAFF. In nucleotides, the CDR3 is TGTGCCATCGTGACAGGGGGCGACGGCACTGAAGCTTTCTTT.

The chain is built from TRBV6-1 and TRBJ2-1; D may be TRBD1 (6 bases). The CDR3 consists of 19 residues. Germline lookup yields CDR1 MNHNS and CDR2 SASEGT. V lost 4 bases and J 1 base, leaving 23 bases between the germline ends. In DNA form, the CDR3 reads TGTGCCAGCAGTGGGCAGGGGCGATATAATATCGAGTCCTACAATGAGCAGTTCTTC. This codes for CASSGQGRYNIESYNEQFF.

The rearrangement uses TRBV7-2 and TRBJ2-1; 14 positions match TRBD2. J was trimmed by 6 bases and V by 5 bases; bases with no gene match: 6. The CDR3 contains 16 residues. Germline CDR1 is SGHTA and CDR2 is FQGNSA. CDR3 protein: CASSIGLAGGANEQFF. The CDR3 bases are TGTGCCAGCAGCATCGGACTAGCGGGAGGTGCCAATGAGCAGTTCTTC.